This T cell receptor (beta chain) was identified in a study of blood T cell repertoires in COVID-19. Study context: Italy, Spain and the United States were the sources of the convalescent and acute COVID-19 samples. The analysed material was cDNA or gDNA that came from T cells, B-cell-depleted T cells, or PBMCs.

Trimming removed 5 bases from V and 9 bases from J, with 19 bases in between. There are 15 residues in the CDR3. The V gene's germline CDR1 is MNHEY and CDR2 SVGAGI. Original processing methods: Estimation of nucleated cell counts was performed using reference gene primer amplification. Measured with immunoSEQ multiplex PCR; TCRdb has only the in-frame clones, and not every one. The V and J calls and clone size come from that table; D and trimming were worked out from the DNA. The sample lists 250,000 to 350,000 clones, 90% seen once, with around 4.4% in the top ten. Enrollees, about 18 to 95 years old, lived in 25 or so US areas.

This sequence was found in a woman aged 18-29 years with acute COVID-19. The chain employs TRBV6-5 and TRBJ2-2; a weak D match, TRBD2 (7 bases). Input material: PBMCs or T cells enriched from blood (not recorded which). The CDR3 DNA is TGTGCCAGCAGTCGACTAGCCAAAGGGGGGTGGGAGCTGTTTTTT. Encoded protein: CASSRLAKGGWELFF.